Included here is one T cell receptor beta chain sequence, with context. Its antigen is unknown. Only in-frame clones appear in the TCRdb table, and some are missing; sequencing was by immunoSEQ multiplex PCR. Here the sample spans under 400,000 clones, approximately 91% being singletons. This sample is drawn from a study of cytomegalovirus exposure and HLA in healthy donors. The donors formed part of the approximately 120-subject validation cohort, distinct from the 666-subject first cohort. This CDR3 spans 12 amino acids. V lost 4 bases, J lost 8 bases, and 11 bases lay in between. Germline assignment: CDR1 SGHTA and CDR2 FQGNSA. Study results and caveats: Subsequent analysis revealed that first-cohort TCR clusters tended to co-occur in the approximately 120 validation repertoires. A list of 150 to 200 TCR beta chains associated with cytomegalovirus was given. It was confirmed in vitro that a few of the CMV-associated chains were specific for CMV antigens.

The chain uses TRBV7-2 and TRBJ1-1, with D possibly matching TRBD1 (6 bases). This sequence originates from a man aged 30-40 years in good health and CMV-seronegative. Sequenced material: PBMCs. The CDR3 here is CASSSLDREAFF. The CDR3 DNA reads TGTGCCAGCAGCTCGCTCGACAGGGAAGCTTTCTTT.